The rows below give T cell receptor beta chains drawn from one sample of a study of beta chain features in type 1 diabetes. Profiling relied on immunoSEQ multiplex PCR, and the TCRdb table lists in-frame clones only, not all of them. This repertoire shows some 900,000 clones, about a sixth found once; its top ten account for around 0.02%. The sequencing input was naive CD4+ T cells from blood. These receptors came from a woman aged 18-35 years in good health. CDR3s include the opening cysteine and the closing phenylalanine or tryptophan. The D gene is left open where the match is weak. Clone size is given for some rows only: seen once, a few or many times, or a class if the clone is expanded.

v_gene	len	j_gene	abundance	d_gene	CDR3aa	CDR3nt
TRBV29-1	13	TRBJ2-3	NA	TRBD2	CSDGGASRDTQYF	TGCAGCGACGGGGGGGCTAGCAGAGATACGCAGTATTTT
TRBV7-2	16	TRBJ2-1	NA	NA	CASSLNRDNRYNEQFF	TGTGCCAGCAGCTTAAATCGGGACAATCGATACAATGAGCAGTTCTTC
TRBV7-2	15	TRBJ2-7	NA	TRBD1	CASSLVRGQGYEQYF	TGTGCCAGCAGCTTAGTGCGGGGACAGGGCTACGAGCAGTACTTC
TRBV19	14	TRBJ1-2	NA	NA	CASSAGANNYGYTF	TGTGCCAGTAGTGCAGGAGCTAATAACTATGGCTACACCTTC
TRBV10-3	14	TRBJ1-2	few	TRBD1	CAINNRDSNYGYTF	TGTGCCATCAATAACCGGGACAGTAACTATGGCTACACCTTC
TRBV7-9	14	TRBJ2-1	few	TRBD1	CASSLQGARNEQFF	TGTGCCAGCAGCTTACAGGGGGCAAGAAATGAGCAGTTCTTC
TRBV10-3	14	TRBJ2-7	few	TRBD1	CAIRMGQGAYEQYF	TGTGCCATCAGGATGGGACAGGGGGCCTACGAGCAGTACTTC
TRBV5-4	16	TRBJ2-5	few	TRBD2	CASSGTGTSAQETQYF	TGTGCCAGCAGCGGGACCGGGACTAGCGCGCAAGAGACCCAGTACTTC
TRBV2	10	TRBJ2-1	NA	NA	CASKGNEQFF	TGTGCCAGCAAAGGCAATGAGCAGTTCTTC
TRBV7-8	18	TRBJ1-1	NA	TRBD1	CASSLEYTQGARDTEAFF	TGTGCCAGCAGCTTAGAATACACACAGGGGGCGCGGGACACTGAAGCTTTCTTT
TRBV7-9	15	TRBJ2-3	NA	TRBD2	CASSQGLAGTDTQYF	TGTGCCAGCAGCCAGGGACTAGCGGGCACAGATACGCAGTATTTT
TRBV9	16	TRBJ2-4	few	NA	CASSEGGPLAKNIQYF	TGTGCCAGCAGCGAAGGGGGACCCCTAGCCAAAAACATTCAGTACTTC
TRBV29-1	12	TRBJ2-1	few	TRBD2	CSAREGFYEQFF	TGCAGCGCCCGGGAGGGCTTCTATGAGCAGTTCTTC
TRBV4-1	16	TRBJ2-1	few	TRBD2	CASSYPASGRYNEQFF	TGCGCCAGCAGCTACCCGGCTAGCGGGCGATACAATGAGCAGTTCTTC
TRBV28	19	TRBJ2-1	NA	NA	CATSRWGDRFLNSYNEQFF	TGTGCCACCAGTCGATGGGGTGACAGATTCCTCAATTCCTACAATGAGCAGTTCTTC
TRBV20-1	11	TRBJ1-2	NA	NA	CSASLSRGYTF	TGCAGTGCTAGCCTATCCCGTGGCTACACCTTC
TRBV5-6	14	TRBJ2-5	NA	NA	CASSFPDRIETQYF	TGTGCCAGCAGCTTCCCTGACAGGATTGAGACCCAGTACTTC
TRBV11-3	14	TRBJ2-5	few	NA	CASSPSGLQETQYF	TGTGCCAGCAGCCCGAGTGGGCTCCAAGAGACCCAGTACTTC
TRBV11-2	13	TRBJ2-7	NA	NA	CASSLGENYEQYF	TGTGCCAGCAGCTTGGGGGAAAACTACGAGCAGTACTTC
TRBV5-1	13	TRBJ1-2	NA	TRBD1	CASSLGDSSGYTF	TGCGCCAGCAGCTTAGGGGACAGCTCGGGCTACACCTTC
TRBV11-2	16	TRBJ2-3	few	TRBD1	CASSLGSDRGTDTQYF	TGTGCCAGCAGCTTAGGTTCGGACAGGGGCACAGATACGCAGTATTTT
TRBV6-1	17	TRBJ2-4	NA	NA	CASSETTRTLAKNIQYF	TGTGCCAGCAGTGAAACAACTAGAACCCTAGCCAAAAACATTCAGTACTTC
TRBV5-1	14	TRBJ2-7	NA	NA	CASSLEGGSYEQYF	TGCGCCAGCAGCTTGGAGGGAGGCTCCTACGAGCAGTACTTC
TRBV5-1	15	TRBJ2-7	few	NA	CASSSYPGSADEQYF	TGCGCCAGCAGCTCATACCCAGGATCGGCGGACGAGCAGTACTTC
TRBV2	13	TRBJ2-5	few	NA	CASTGLAQETQYF	TGTGCCAGCACAGGGCTGGCCCAAGAGACCCAGTACTTC
TRBV4-2	15	TRBJ2-7	few	NA	CASSQGPGGDHEQYF	TGTGCCAGCAGCCAAGGTCCAGGGGGGGACCACGAGCAGTACTTC
TRBV6-6	14	TRBJ2-5	NA	NA	CASSLPGSGGTQYF	TGTGCCAGCAGTCTCCCCGGGAGTGGGGGGACCCAGTACTTC
TRBV9	21	TRBJ2-3	NA	TRBD2	CASSTTGLAGEYGRGTDTQYF	TGTGCCAGCAGTACAACCGGACTAGCGGGAGAATATGGAAGGGGCACAGATACGCAGTATTTT
TRBV27	19	TRBJ2-3	NA	TRBD2	CASSPTLFWEGRVTDTQYF	TGTGCCAGCAGTCCTACCCTTTTTTGGGAGGGCCGAGTCACAGATACGCAGTATTTT
TRBV27	14	TRBJ2-7	few	NA	CASSSWDSRYEQYF	TGTGCCAGCAGTTCGTGGGACTCCCGCTACGAGCAGTACTTC
TRBV6-5	13	TRBJ2-7	NA	NA	CASSKTDGYEQYF	TGTGCCAGCAGTAAAACGGACGGCTACGAGCAGTACTTC
TRBV7-2	11	TRBJ2-7	few	NA	CASSRLGEQYF	TGTGCCAGCAGCCGACTGGGCGAGCAGTACTTC
TRBV28	13	TRBJ2-7	few	TRBD1	CASRRTGPYEQYF	TGTGCCAGCAGACGGACAGGCCCGTACGAGCAGTACTTC
TRBV18	13	TRBJ1-1	few	NA	CASSPRQNTEAFF	TGTGCCAGCTCACCAAGACAGAACACTGAAGCTTTCTTT
TRBV18	13	TRBJ2-5	NA	NA	CASSPQGRETQYF	TGTGCCAGCTCACCACAGGGGAGAGAGACCCAGTACTTC
TRBV5-1	12	TRBJ1-1	once	NA	CASSLDRAQPFF	TGCGCCAGCAGCTTGGACAGGGCCCAACCTTTCTTT
TRBV5-1	18	TRBJ2-7	NA	TRBD1	CASSLRPVGQGSKYEQYF	TGCGCCAGCAGCTTGAGGCCTGTTGGACAGGGATCTAAATACGAGCAGTACTTC
TRBV20-1	10	TRBJ2-1	few	NA	CSGFSNEQFF	TGCAGTGGCTTCAGCAATGAGCAGTTCTTC
TRBV15	14	TRBJ1-5	NA	NA	CATRAGGYNQPQHF	TGTGCCACCAGAGCCGGGGGGTACAATCAGCCCCAGCATTTT
TRBV7-8	15	TRBJ1-5	NA	TRBD1	CASSLDTGGRQPQHF	TGTGCCAGCAGCCTAGATACAGGGGGCAGGCAGCCCCAGCATTTT
TRBV5-6	14	TRBJ1-4	few	NA	CASTINGVGEKLFF	TGTGCCAGCACCATTAACGGTGTAGGTGAAAAACTGTTTTTT
TRBV6-6	14	TRBJ1-4	NA	TRBD1	CASTPTGRNEKLFF	TGTGCCAGCACCCCGACAGGGCGGAATGAAAAACTGTTTTTT
TRBV5-4	14	TRBJ2-1	few	NA	CASSLRLLNNEQFF	TGTGCCAGCAGCTTAAGGTTACTGAACAATGAGCAGTTCTTC
TRBV7-8	17	TRBJ2-7	NA	TRBD2	CASSPREIISGSNEQYF	TGTGCCAGCAGCCCCCGAGAAATTATTAGCGGGAGTAACGAGCAGTACTTC
TRBV4-2	14	TRBJ2-3	few	TRBD2	CASSQSTSADTQYF	TGTGCCAGCAGCCAATCGACTAGCGCAGATACGCAGTATTTT
TRBV28	11	TRBJ1-1	NA	NA	CASGINTEAFF	TGTGCCAGCGGGATCAACACTGAAGCTTTCTTT
TRBV5-8	10	TRBJ2-1	NA	NA	CASSLGEQFF	TGTGCCAGCAGCTTGGGTGAGCAGTTCTTC
TRBV29-1	17	TRBJ1-2	NA	NA	CSVEDRQGRSVNYGYTF	TGCAGCGTTGAAGATCGTCAGGGAAGGTCGGTTAACTATGGCTACACCTTC
TRBV28	13	TRBJ2-5	few	TRBD2	CASTRGVGLTQYF	TGTGCCAGCACCCGGGGGGTTGGGTTAACCCAGTACTTC
TRBV4-3	18	TRBJ1-4	few	NA	CASSQPPNGGAAYEKLFF	TGCGCCAGCAGCCAACCCCCGAACGGGGGGGCGGCCTATGAAAAACTGTTTTTT
TRBV18	14	TRBJ1-1	few	NA	CASSPPPTGIKAFF	TGTGCCAGCTCACCGCCCCCAACAGGGATCAAAGCTTTCTTT
TRBV5-1	13	TRBJ1-1	few	NA	CASSETGHTEAFF	TGCGCCAGCAGCGAAACAGGGCACACTGAAGCTTTCTTT
TRBV6-5	14	TRBJ2-7	NA	NA	CASSFLRGSYEQYF	TGTGCCAGCAGTTTTCTGCGGGGCTCCTACGAGCAGTACTTC
TRBV7-9	13	TRBJ2-7	few	TRBD2	CASRIAGGDEQYF	TGTGCCAGCAGAATAGCGGGAGGGGACGAGCAGTACTTC
TRBV5-1	15	TRBJ2-2	NA	NA	CASSFRIPGTGELFF	TGCGCCAGCAGCTTTAGAATACCCGGAACCGGGGAGCTGTTTTTT
TRBV5-4	16	TRBJ2-1	NA	NA	CASSLGGRRGYNEQFF	TGTGCCAGCAGCTTGGGGGGTCGTCGGGGTTACAATGAGCAGTTCTTC
TRBV6-5	14	TRBJ1-3	NA	NA	CASSYTRSGNTIYF	TGTGCCAGCAGTTATACACGAAGCGGAAACACCATATATTTT
TRBV5-6	15	TRBJ1-1	NA	NA	CASSLAESFYPEAFF	TGTGCCAGCAGCTTGGCCGAAAGTTTTTACCCTGAAGCTTTCTTT
TRBV2	11	TRBJ2-3	NA	NA	CASTDTDTQYF	TGTGCCAGCACAGACACAGATACGCAGTATTTT
TRBV18	16	TRBJ2-1	few	TRBD2	CASSPPGAGVYNEQFF	TGTGCCAGCTCACCACCTGGTGCGGGAGTCTACAATGAGCAGTTCTTC